This entry describes one T cell receptor beta chain. Per the authors' pipeline: Reference gene primer amplification yielded estimated nucleated cell counts. Libraries were prepared by immunoSEQ multiplex PCR; TCRdb keeps only in-frame clonotypes and omits some of them. Clone size and V and J calls were adopted from that table, with D and trimming inferred from the DNA. The table includes about 150,000 clones, about 80% detected once. This sample stems from a study of blood T cell repertoires in COVID-19. As for the study in general: The origin of the acute and convalescent COVID-19 samples was the United States, Italy and Spain. T cells, B-cell-depleted T cells, or PBMCs supplied cDNA or gDNA.

Germline CDR1 is MNHEY and CDR2 is SMNVEV (reference sequence). The V end was cut by 7 bases, the J end by 2 bases, with 18 bases between. The CDR3 covers 16 residues. The sequencing sample was made of peripheral blood. This chain joins TRBV27 and TRBJ1-5, with unresolved D. This clonotype originated in a man aged 55 to 70 with acute or convalescent COVID-19. CDR3 nucleotides: TGTGCCAGCACCACGTCTGCGGGCGCGGGCAATCAGCCCCAGCATTTT. Amino acids: CASTTSAGAGNQPQHF.